This is a list of T cell receptor beta chains from one sample in a study of response to subunit inactivated influenza vaccine. Via MiXCR, TCRdb re-called the RT-PCR reads, giving one row per CDR3 protein. The sample yields 450,000 to 600,000 distinct CDR3 sequences, about 15% seen once. The sample in question was CD4+ T cells sorted from PBMCs, obtained less than 30 months after vaccination. These receptors were obtained from a man between 50 and 75 years old who received an inactivated influenza vaccine. Both conserved end residues are part of each CDR3. Each record gives: V gene, clone size, D gene, J gene, CDR3 protein, CDR3 DNA. A D gene is named only where the DNA matches it firmly. The size of a clone is reported for some rows only, either as once, few or many, or as a class for expanded clones.

>TRBV18|few|TRBD1|TRBJ1-1
CASSPVTGYTEAFF
TGTGCCAGCTCACCAGTGACAGGGTACACTGAAGCTTTCTTT
>TRBV5-6|once|-|TRBJ2-2
CASSFSLQGYTGELFF
TGTGCCAGCAGCTTTTCTCTACAGGGATACACCGGGGAGCTGTTTTTT
>TRBV4-1|-|-|TRBJ2-6
CASSQDTGLSGANVLTF
TGCGCCAGCAGCCAAGATACAGGGCTCTCTGGGGCCAACGTCCTGACTTTC
>TRBV3-1|-|TRBD1|TRBJ2-7
CASMGQGDYEQYF
TGTGCCAGCATGGGACAGGGGGACTACGAGCAGTACTTC
>TRBV6-5|few|TRBD2|TRBJ2-5
CASSYLTSGRAGETQYF
TGTGCCAGCAGTTATCTGACTAGCGGGAGGGCGGGAGAGACCCAGTACTTC
>TRBV10-3|few|-|TRBJ1-2
CAISESGKEDGYTF
TGTGCCATCAGTGAGTCAGGGAAAGAGGATGGCTACACCTTC
>TRBV6-2/TRBV6-3|-|-|TRBJ2-5
CASNPRILQETQYF
TGTGCCAGCAATCCTAGGATCTTACAAGAGACCCAGTACTTC
>TRBV27|-|-|TRBJ2-3
CASSLTRRGPDTQYF
TGTGCCAGCAGTTTGACGAGACGGGGCCCAGATACGCAGTATTTT
>TRBV6-1|-|TRBD1|TRBJ2-5
CASSFRTGEETQYF
TGTGCCAGCAGCTTCCGGACAGGGGAGGAGACCCAGTACTTC
>TRBV11-2|-|TRBD2|TRBJ2-1
CASSLPPGGTSGGSYNEQFF
TGTGCCAGCAGCTTGCCGCCGGGGGGGACTAGCGGGGGGTCCTACAATGAGCAGTTCTTC
>TRBV18|-|-|TRBJ2-5
CASSPPMSQETQYF
TGTGCCAGCTCACCACCGATGAGTCAAGAGACCCAGTACTTC
>TRBV20-1|many|-|TRBJ2-1
CSAIHAGRYNEQFF
TGCAGTGCTATACATGCGGGGAGGTACAATGAGCAGTTCTTC
>TRBV10-3|-|-|TRBJ1-2
CAISTGPQLGYTF
TGTGCCATCAGCACCGGGCCCCAACTTGGCTACACCTTC
>TRBV19|-|-|TRBJ2-2
CASSIEGANTGELFF
TGTGCCAGTAGTATAGAGGGGGCGAACACCGGGGAGCTGTTTTTT
>TRBV15|-|-|TRBJ1-6
CATSTNLGNSPLHF
TGTGCCACCAGCACAAATTTGGGCAATTCACCCCTCCACTTT
>TRBV14|-|TRBD2|TRBJ2-1
CASSQTLGGWHSYNEQFF
TGTGCCAGCAGCCAAACTCTCGGGGGGTGGCATTCCTACAATGAGCAGTTCTTC
>TRBV11-2|few|-|TRBJ2-1
CASSLGADREQFF
TGTGCCAGCAGCTTAGGAGCCGACCGCGAGCAGTTCTTC
>TRBV12-3/TRBV12-4|-|TRBD1|TRBJ1-4
CASSSDRVEKLFF
TGTGCCAGCAGCTCTGACAGGGTCGAAAAACTGTTTTTT
>TRBV20-1|-|TRBD1|TRBJ1-6
CSARVQGASNSPLHF
TGCAGTGCTAGAGTGCAGGGGGCCAGTAATTCACCCCTCCACTTT
>TRBV5-1|-|TRBD1|TRBJ2-7
CASRPATGISYEQYF
TGCGCCAGCAGACCCGCGACAGGGATATCCTACGAGCAGTACTTC
>TRBV7-2|-|-|TRBJ2-2
CASSPTFAGELFF
TGTGCCAGCAGCCCCACCTTCGCGGGGGAGCTGTTTTTT
>TRBV7-2|few|-|TRBJ2-3
CASSLGEISTDTQYF
TGTGCCAGCAGCTTAGGGGAGATCAGCACAGATACGCAGTATTTT
>TRBV10-3|-|-|TRBJ2-3
CAIRGQGRTDTQYF
TGTGCCATCAGAGGGCAGGGGCGCACAGATACGCAGTATTTT
>TRBV6-5|-|-|TRBJ2-7
CASSYLQGSAGEQYF
TGTGCCAGCAGTTACTTGCAGGGGTCGGCCGGCGAGCAGTACTTC
>TRBV24-1|few|-|TRBJ2-3
CATSDSMSTDTQYF
TGTGCCACCAGTGATTCTATGAGCACAGATACGCAGTATTTT
>TRBV20-1|-|-|TRBJ1-5
CSALQGPGQPQHF
TGCAGTGCTTTACAGGGCCCCGGTCAGCCCCAGCATTTT
>TRBV6-2/TRBV6-3|-|-|TRBJ1-1
CASSYGTEKGSTEAFF
TGTGCCAGCAGTTACGGGACGGAAAAGGGAAGCACTGAAGCTTTCTTT
>TRBV12-3/TRBV12-4|few|-|TRBJ1-6
CASRRDGDNSPLHF
TGTGCCAGCCGCCGGGACGGCGATAATTCACCCCTCCACTTT
>TRBV12-3/TRBV12-4|-|-|TRBJ1-2
CASTKGTGGYTF
TGTGCCAGCACAAAGGGAACGGGAGGCTACACCTTC
>TRBV29-1|many|-|TRBJ1-2
CSVDDGASGYTF
TGCAGCGTTGATGATGGGGCAAGCGGCTACACCTTC
>TRBV5-1|-|-|TRBJ1-6
CASSLASANSPLHF
TGCGCCAGCAGCTTGGCGTCAGCTAATTCACCCCTCCACTTT
>TRBV5-6|few|-|TRBJ2-7
CASSSGQNKGEQYF
TGTGCCAGCAGCTCTGGACAAAACAAAGGGGAGCAGTACTTC
>TRBV9|-|-|TRBJ2-3
CASSGRTARGTDTQYF
TGTGCCAGCAGCGGGAGGACAGCAAGGGGCACAGATACGCAGTATTTT
>TRBV20-1|-|-|TRBJ1-2
CSARDLTEIYGYTF
TGCAGTGCTAGAGACTTAACAGAGATCTATGGCTACACCTTC
>TRBV7-2|few|-|TRBJ2-3
CASSADGNTDTQYF
TGTGCCAGCAGCGCGGACGGTAACACAGATACGCAGTATTTT
>TRBV12-3/TRBV12-4|few|TRBD1|TRBJ1-5
CASRLGQDSNHPQHF
TGTGCCAGCAGACTAGGACAGGATAGCAATCATCCCCAGCATTTT
>TRBV4-1|-|-|TRBJ1-5
CASSLSASGAFQPQHF
TGCGCCAGCAGCCTTAGCGCCTCGGGGGCTTTTCAGCCCCAGCATTTT
>TRBV10-3|many|TRBD2|TRBJ2-3
CAISGETSGNTDTQYF
TGTGCCATCAGTGGGGAGACTAGCGGGAACACAGATACGCAGTATTTT
>TRBV4-3|many|-|TRBJ1-5
CASSQDTWSPQHF
TGCGCCAGCAGCCAAGATACGTGGAGTCCCCAGCATTTT
>TRBV18|-|TRBD1|TRBJ2-5
CASSPRQGAQQETQYF
TGTGCCAGCTCACCAAGGCAGGGGGCGCAACAAGAGACCCAGTACTTC
>TRBV12-3/TRBV12-4|-|TRBD1|TRBJ2-3
CARSTRDRVSFSTDTQYF
TGTGCCCGCAGTACCCGGGACAGGGTCTCGTTTAGCACAGATACGCAGTATTTT
>TRBV14|few|-|TRBJ1-4
CASSPYGPEGEKLFF
TGTGCCAGCAGCCCTTACGGACCCGAGGGTGAAAAACTGTTTTTT
>TRBV20-1|-|-|TRBJ2-2
CSARDPTSSSAGELFF
TGCAGTGCTAGAGACCCGACTAGTTCGTCCGCCGGGGAGCTGTTTTTT
>TRBV3-1|-|-|TRBJ2-7
CASSPTGKVAEQYF
TGTGCCAGCAGCCCTACCGGGAAGGTCGCCGAGCAGTACTTC
>TRBV6-1|-|TRBD1|TRBJ2-1
CASSPRDRERGNEQFF
TGTGCCAGCAGTCCCCGGGACAGGGAGCGTGGGAATGAGCAGTTCTTC
>TRBV27|many|-|TRBJ1-6
CASSQRGSHYNSPLHF
TGTGCCAGCAGCCAGCGAGGGAGCCACTATAATTCACCCCTCCACTTT
>TRBV5-1|many|TRBD1|TRBJ1-6
CASSDRENSPLHF
TGCGCCAGCAGCGACAGGGAAAATTCACCCCTCCACTTT
>TRBV11-2|-|-|TRBJ1-3
CASSDPAGVYSGNTIYF
TGTGCCAGCAGCGACCCCGCCGGAGTTTACTCTGGAAACACCATATATTTT
>TRBV28|few|-|TRBJ2-7
CARGLHGPRYEQYF
TGTGCCAGGGGTCTCCACGGACCGCGATACGAGCAGTACTTC
>TRBV28|few|TRBD1|TRBJ2-7
CASSSPTGTAYEQYF
TGTGCCAGCAGTTCCCCCACCGGGACAGCCTACGAGCAGTACTTC